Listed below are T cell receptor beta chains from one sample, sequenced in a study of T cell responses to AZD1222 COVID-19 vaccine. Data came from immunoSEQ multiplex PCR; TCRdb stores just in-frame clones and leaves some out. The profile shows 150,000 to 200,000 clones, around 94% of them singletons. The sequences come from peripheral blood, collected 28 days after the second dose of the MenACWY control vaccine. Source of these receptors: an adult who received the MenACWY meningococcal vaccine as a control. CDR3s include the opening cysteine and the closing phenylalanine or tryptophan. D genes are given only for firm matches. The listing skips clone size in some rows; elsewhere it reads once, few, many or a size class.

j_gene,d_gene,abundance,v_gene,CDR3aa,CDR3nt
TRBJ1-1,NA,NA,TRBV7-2,CASSLYGTMNTEAFF,TGTGCCAGCAGCTTATACGGCACCATGAACACTGAAGCTTTCTTT
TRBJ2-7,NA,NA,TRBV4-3,CASSQEWGAGQPYEQYF,TGCGCCAGCAGCCAAGAATGGGGTGCGGGGCAACCCTACGAGCAGTACTTC
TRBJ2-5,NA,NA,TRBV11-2,CASIGRGDQETQYF,TGTGCCAGCATAGGCAGGGGGGACCAAGAGACCCAGTACTTC
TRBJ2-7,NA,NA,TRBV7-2,CASSLEPGPPYEQYF,TGTGCCAGCAGCTTAGAGCCAGGGCCCCCCTACGAGCAGTACTTC
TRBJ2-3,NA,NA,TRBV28,CASSSRWRGSTDTQYF,TGTGCCAGCAGTTCCAGATGGAGGGGGAGCACAGATACGCAGTATTTT
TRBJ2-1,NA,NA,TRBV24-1,CATSEPGGYNEQFF,TGTGCCACCTCGGAACCCGGGGGCTACAATGAGCAGTTCTTC
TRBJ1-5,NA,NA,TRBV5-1,CASSLGGASNQPQHF,TGCGCCAGCAGCTTGGGAGGGGCGAGCAATCAGCCCCAGCATTTT
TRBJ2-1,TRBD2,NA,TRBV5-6,CASSSLAGAYNEQFF,TGTGCCAGCAGCTCCCTAGCGGGAGCATACAATGAGCAGTTCTTC
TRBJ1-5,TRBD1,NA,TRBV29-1,CSVGEGAGQPQHF,TGCAGCGTTGGGGAGGGGGCGGGCCAGCCCCAGCATTTT
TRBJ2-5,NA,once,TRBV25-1,CASSGTLYQETQYF,TGTGCCAGCAGTGGAACTTTGTACCAAGAGACCCAGTACTTC
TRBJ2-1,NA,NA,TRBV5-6,CASSFMGLLSYNEQFF,TGTGCCAGCAGCTTTATGGGGCTCCTCTCCTACAATGAGCAGTTCTTC
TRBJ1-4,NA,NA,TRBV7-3,CASSAQDDREKLFF,TGTGCCAGCAGCGCCCAGGACGATCGAGAAAAACTGTTTTTT
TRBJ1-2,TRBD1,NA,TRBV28,CASTTTGGNYGYTF,TGTGCCAGCACCACGACAGGGGGCAACTATGGCTACACCTTC
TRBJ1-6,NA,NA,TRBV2,CASSEGGQNSPLHF,TGTGCCAGCAGTGAGGGCGGACAGAATTCACCCCTCCACTTT
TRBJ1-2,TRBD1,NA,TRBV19,CASFGQGYGYTF,TGTGCCAGCTTTGGACAGGGCTATGGCTACACCTTC
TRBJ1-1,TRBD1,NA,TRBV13,CASSTYRGPVLETEAFF,TGTGCCAGCAGCACGTACAGGGGGCCGGTCCTTGAAACTGAAGCTTTCTTT
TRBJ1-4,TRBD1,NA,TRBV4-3,CASSPRVGTGREKLFF,TGCGCCAGCAGCCCCAGGGTCGGGACAGGGCGTGAAAAACTGTTTTTT
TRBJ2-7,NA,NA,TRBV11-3,CASSSGGLASYEQYF,TGTGCCAGCAGCTCTGGGGGGCTAGCGAGCTACGAGCAGTACTTC
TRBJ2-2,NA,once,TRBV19,CASSEQADTGELFF,TGTGCCAGTAGTGAACAGGCGGACACCGGGGAGCTGTTTTTT
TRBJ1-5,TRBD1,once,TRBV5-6,CASSLYEGASNQPQHF,TGTGCCAGCAGCTTGTATGAGGGGGCTAGCAATCAGCCCCAGCATTTT
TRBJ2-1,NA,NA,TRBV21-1,CASSQGRGGRAVNEQFF,TGTGCCAGCAGCCAAGGGAGAGGCGGGAGGGCCGTCAATGAGCAGTTCTTC
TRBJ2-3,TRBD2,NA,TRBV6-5,CASLPGLAMKDTQYF,TGTGCCAGCTTGCCGGGACTAGCTATGAAAGATACGCAGTATTTT
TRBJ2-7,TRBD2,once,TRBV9,CASSAGTSSPYEQYF,TGTGCCAGCAGCGCCGGGACTAGCAGTCCCTACGAGCAGTACTTC
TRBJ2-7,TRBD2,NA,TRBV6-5,CASSYSTSGGFYEQYF,TGTGCCAGCAGTTACTCGACTAGCGGGGGATTCTACGAGCAGTACTTC
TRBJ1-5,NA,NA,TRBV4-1,CASSYGLGQPQHF,TGCGCCAGCAGTTATGGACTTGGCCAGCCCCAGCATTTT
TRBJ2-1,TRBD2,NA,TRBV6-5,CASSYRTSVDNEQFF,TGTGCCAGCAGTTACAGGACTAGCGTAGACAATGAGCAGTTCTTC
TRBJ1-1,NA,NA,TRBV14,CASSQGGSEAFF,TGTGCCAGCAGCCAAGGGGGATCTGAAGCTTTCTTT
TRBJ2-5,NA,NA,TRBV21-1,CASPPPPCNQETQYF,TGTGCCAGCCCACCCCCCCCATGTAACCAAGAGACCCAGTACTTC
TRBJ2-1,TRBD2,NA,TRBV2,CASTMASGYNEQFF,TGTGCCAGCACAATGGCTAGCGGCTACAATGAGCAGTTCTTC
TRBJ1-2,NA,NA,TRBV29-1,CSVEGTHYGYTF,TGCAGCGTTGAGGGGACTCACTATGGCTACACCTTC
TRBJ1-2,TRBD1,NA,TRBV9,CASSDTGGLSRTPNYGYTF,TGTGCCAGCAGCGACACAGGGGGCCTTTCTCGAACTCCGAACTATGGCTACACCTTC
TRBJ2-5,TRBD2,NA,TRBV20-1,CSASFLAGDWETQYF,TGCAGTGCTAGTTTTCTAGCGGGAGATTGGGAGACCCAGTACTTC
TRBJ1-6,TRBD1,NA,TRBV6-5,CASWNAGGSSPLHF,TGTGCCAGCTGGAATGCAGGGGGCAGTTCACCCCTCCACTTT
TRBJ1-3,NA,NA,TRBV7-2,CASSLYPPSDSGNTIYF,TGTGCCAGCAGCTTATACCCCCCCAGTGACTCTGGAAACACCATATATTTT
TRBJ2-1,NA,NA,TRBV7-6,CASSPTFSSYNEQFF,TGTGCCAGCAGCCCTACTTTCAGCTCCTACAATGAGCAGTTCTTC
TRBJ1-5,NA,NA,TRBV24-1,CATSDSHHGSPYQPQHF,TGTGCCACCAGTGATTCTCACCACGGGTCCCCATATCAGCCCCAGCATTTT
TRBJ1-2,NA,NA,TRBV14,CASSPDIVYGYTF,TGTGCCAGCAGCCCTGACATCGTCTATGGCTACACCTTC
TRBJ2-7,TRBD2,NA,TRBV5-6,CASSLAFGEGLNSYEQYF,TGTGCCAGCAGCTTGGCTTTCGGCGAGGGACTAAACTCCTACGAGCAGTACTTC
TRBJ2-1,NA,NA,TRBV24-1,CATSTTDHNEQFF,TGTGCCACCAGCACTACCGACCACAATGAGCAGTTCTTC
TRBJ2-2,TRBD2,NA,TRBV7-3,CASSWGGRGNTGELFF,TGTGCCAGCAGCTGGGGCGGGAGGGGAAACACCGGGGAGCTGTTTTTT
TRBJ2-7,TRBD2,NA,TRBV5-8,CASSLQVGRDYPYF,TGTGCCAGCAGCTTGCAAGTCGGGAGGGATTATCCCTACTTC
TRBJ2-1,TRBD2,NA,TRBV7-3,CASSSTSPRGLAGEGYNEQFF,TGTGCCAGCAGCTCTACCTCCCCTCGGGGACTAGCGGGAGAAGGTTACAATGAGCAGTTCTTC
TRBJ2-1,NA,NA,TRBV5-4,CASSLSASDNEQFF,TGTGCCAGCAGCTTGTCCGCTTCGGACAATGAGCAGTTCTTC
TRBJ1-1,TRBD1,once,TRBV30,CAWSAGQGNTEAFF,TGTGCCTGGAGTGCCGGACAGGGGAACACTGAAGCTTTCTTT
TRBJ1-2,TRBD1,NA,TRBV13,CASSPPPGTGLNGYTF,TGTGCCAGCAGCCCGCCACCCGGGACAGGGTTGAATGGCTACACCTTC
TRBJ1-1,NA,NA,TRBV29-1,CSAEAEVLEAFF,TGCAGCGCCGAAGCGGAAGTTCTTGAAGCTTTCTTT
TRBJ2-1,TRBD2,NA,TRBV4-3,CASSQDRTSGLYNEQFF,TGCGCCAGCAGCCAAGATCGGACTAGCGGGCTTTACAATGAGCAGTTCTTC
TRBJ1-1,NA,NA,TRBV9,CASSKSGGSNTEAFF,TGTGCCAGCAGCAAATCTGGGGGATCGAACACTGAAGCTTTCTTT
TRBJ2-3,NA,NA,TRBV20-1,CSASNRGGTDTQYF,TGCAGTGCTAGTAACAGGGGGGGAACAGATACGCAGTATTTT
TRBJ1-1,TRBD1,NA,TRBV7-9,CASSPRQGAMNTEAFF,TGTGCCAGCAGCCCTCGACAGGGGGCTATGAACACTGAAGCTTTCTTT
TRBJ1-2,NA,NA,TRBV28,CASTTGSYGYTF,TGTGCCAGTACGACAGGATCCTATGGCTACACCTTC
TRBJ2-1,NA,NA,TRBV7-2,CASSWAGRSYNEQFF,TGTGCCAGCAGCTGGGCCGGACGCTCCTACAATGAGCAGTTCTTC
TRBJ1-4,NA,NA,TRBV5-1,CASSVQGIGEKLFF,TGCGCCAGCAGCGTACAGGGTATCGGTGAAAAACTGTTTTTT